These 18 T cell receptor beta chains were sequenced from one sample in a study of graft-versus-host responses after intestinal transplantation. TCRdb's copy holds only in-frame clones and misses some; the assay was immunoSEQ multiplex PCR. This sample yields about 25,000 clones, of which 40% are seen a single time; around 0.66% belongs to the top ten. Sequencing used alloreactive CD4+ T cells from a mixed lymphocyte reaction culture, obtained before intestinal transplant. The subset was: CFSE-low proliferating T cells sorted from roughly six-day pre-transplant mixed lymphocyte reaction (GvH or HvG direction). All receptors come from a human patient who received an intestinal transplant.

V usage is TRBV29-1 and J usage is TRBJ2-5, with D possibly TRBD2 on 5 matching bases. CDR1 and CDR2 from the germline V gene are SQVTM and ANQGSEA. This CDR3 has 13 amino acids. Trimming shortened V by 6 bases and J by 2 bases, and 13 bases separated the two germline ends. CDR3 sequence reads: CSVATGVQETQYF. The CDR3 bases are TGCAGCGTAGCCACCGGGGTACAAGAGACCCAGTACTTC.

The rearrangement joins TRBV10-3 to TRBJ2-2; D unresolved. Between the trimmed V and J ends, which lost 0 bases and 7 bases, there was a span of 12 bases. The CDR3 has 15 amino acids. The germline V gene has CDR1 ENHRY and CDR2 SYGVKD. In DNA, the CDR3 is TGTGCCATCAGTGAGTCCTTACTACGACTCGGGGAGCTGTTTTTT. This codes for CAISESLLRLGELFF.

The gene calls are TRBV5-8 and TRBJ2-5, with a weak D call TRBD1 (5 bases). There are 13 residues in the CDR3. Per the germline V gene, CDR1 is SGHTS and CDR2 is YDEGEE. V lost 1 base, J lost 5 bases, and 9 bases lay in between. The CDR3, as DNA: TGTGCCAGCAGCTTGACAGGTTGGGAGACCCAGTACTTC. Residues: CASSLTGWETQYF. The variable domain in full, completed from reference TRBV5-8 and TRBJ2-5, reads EAGVTQSPTHLIKTRGQQATLRCSPISGHTSVYWYQQALGLGLQFLLWYDEGEERNRGNFPPRFSGRQFPNYSSELNVNALELEDSALYLCASSLTGWETQYFGPGTRLLVL.

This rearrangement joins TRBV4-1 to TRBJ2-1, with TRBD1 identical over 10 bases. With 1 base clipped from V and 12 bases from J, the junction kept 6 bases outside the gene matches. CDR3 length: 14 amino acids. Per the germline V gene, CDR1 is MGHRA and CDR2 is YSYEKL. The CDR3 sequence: CASSQAQGQGGQFF. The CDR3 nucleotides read TGCGCCAGCAGCCAAGCCCAAGGACAGGGGGGGCAGTTCTTC.

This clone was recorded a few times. CDR3 protein: CAISETGIEQYF. The CDR3 DNA follows: TGTGCCATCAGTGAGACAGGGATCGAGCAGTACTTC. V and J are TRBV10-3 and TRBJ2-7; weak D call: TRBD1 (6 bases). Germline lookup yields CDR1 ENHRY and CDR2 SYGVKD. Trimming took 2 bases from V and 6 from J, leaving 8 bases between them. This CDR3 spans 12 amino acids.

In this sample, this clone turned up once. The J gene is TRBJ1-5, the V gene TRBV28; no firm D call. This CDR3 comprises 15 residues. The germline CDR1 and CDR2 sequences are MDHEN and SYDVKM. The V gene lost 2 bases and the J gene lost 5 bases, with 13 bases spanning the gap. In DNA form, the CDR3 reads TGTGCCAGCAGTTTAGGCAGCGACCGTTATCAGCCCCAGCATTTT. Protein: CASSLGSDRYQPQHF.

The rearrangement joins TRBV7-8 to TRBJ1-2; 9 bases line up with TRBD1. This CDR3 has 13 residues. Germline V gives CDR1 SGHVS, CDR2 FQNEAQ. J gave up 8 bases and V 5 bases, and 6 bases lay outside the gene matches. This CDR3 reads CASSEQGAGGYTF. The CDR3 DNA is TGTGCCAGCAGCGAACAGGGGGCCGGGGGCTACACCTTC.

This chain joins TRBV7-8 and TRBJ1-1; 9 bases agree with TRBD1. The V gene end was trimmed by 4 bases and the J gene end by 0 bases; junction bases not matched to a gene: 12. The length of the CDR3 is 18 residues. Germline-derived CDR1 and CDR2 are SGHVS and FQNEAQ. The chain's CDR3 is CASSSLAGQGFMNTEAFF. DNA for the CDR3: TGTGCCAGCAGCTCCTTAGCGGGACAGGGTTTCATGAACACTGAAGCTTTCTTT. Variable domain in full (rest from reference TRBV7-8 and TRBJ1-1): GAGVSQSPRYKVAKRGQDVALRCDPISGHVSLFWYQQALGQGPEFLTYFQNEAQLDKSGLPSDRFFAERPEGSVSTLKIQRTQQEDSAVYLCASSSLAGQGFMNTEAFFGQGTRLTVV.

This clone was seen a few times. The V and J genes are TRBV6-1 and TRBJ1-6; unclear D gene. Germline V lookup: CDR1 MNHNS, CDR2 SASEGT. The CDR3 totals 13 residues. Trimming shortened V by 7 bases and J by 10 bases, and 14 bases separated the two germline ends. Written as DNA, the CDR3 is TGTGCCAGCACCCTGCCGGGTTACTCACCCCTCCACTTT. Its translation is CASTLPGYSPLHF.

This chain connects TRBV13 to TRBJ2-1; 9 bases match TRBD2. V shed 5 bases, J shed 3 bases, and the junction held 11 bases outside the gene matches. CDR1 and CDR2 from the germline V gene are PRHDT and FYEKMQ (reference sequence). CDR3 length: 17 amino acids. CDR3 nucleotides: TGTGCCAGCAGCCGCGATTGGAGAGCGGGAGGCTACAATGAGCAGTTCTTC. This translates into CASSRDWRAGGYNEQFF.

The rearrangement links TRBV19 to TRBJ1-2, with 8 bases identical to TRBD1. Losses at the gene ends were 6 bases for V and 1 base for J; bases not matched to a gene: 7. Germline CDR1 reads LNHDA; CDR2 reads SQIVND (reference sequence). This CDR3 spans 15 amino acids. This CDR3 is CASSHRTGYNYGYTF. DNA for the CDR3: TGTGCCAGTAGCCACCGGACAGGGTATAACTATGGCTACACCTTC.

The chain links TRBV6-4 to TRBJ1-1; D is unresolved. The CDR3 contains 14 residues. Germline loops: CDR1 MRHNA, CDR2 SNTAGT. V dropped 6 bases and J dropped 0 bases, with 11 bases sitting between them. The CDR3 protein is CASRSGYMNTEAFF. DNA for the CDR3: TGTGCCAGCAGATCGGGATACATGAACACTGAAGCTTTCTTT.

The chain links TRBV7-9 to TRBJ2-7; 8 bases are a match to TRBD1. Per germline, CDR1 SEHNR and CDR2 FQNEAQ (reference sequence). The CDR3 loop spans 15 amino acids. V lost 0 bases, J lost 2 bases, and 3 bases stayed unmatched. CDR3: CASSLALQGAYEQYF. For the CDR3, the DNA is TGTGCCAGCAGCTTAGCGCTACAGGGGGCCTACGAGCAGTACTTC.

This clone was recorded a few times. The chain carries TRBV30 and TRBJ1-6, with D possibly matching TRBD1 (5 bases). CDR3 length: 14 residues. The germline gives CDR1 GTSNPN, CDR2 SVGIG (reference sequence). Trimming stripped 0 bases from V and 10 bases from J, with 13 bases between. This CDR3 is CAWSVEGRGSPLHF. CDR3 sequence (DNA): TGTGCCTGGAGTGTTGAGGGGAGGGGATCACCCCTCCACTTT.

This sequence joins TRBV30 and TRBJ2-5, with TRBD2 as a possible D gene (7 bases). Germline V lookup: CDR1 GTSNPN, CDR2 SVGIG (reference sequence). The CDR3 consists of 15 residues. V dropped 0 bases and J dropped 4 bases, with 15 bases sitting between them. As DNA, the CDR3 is TGTGCCTGGAGTGTACGGGGGGCTAGGCGAGAGACCCAGTACTTC. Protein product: CAWSVRGARRETQYF.

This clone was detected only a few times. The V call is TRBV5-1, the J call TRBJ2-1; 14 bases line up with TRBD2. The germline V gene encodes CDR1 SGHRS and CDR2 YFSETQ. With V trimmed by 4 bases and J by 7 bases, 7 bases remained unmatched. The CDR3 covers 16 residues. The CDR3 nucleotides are TGCGCCAGCAGCGGGACTAGCGGGGGCCCCTTGAATGAGCAGTTCTTC. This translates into CASSGTSGGPLNEQFF. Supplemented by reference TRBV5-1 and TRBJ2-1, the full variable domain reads KAGVTQTPRYLIKTRGQQVTLSCSPISGHRSVSWYQQTPGQGLQFLFEYFSETQRNKGNFPGRFSGRQFSNSRSEMNVSTLELGDSALYLCASSGTSGGPLNEQFFGPGTRLTVL.

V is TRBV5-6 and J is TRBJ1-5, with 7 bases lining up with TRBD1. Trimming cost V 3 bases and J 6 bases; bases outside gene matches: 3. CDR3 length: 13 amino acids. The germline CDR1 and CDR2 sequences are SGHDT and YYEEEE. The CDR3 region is CASSSTGLQPQHF. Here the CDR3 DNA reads TGTGCCAGCAGCTCGACAGGGCTTCAGCCCCAGCATTTT.

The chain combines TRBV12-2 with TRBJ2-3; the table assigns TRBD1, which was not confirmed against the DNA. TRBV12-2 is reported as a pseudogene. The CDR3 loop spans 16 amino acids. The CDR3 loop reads CASRLGGRARTDTQYF. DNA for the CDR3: TGTGCAAGTCGCTTAGGGGGGCGGGCCCGCACAGATACGCAGTATTTT.